This T cell receptor beta chain is from a study of cytomegalovirus exposure and HLA in healthy donors. Germline V gives CDR1 GTSNPN, CDR2 SVGIG (reference sequence). V lost 0 bases, J lost 7 bases, and 13 bases lay in between. This CDR3 spans 13 amino acids. The PCR made use of 60 Vbeta and 13 Jbeta primers. TCRdb's table, derived via immunoSEQ multiplex PCR, lists solely in-frame clones and lacks some. The sample lists roughly 77,000 clones; around 84% were seen once. V is TRBV30 and J is TRBJ2-7; TRBD1 might be the D (5 bases). Material for sequencing was PBMCs. The receptor's source is a man aged 35 to 55 in good health and CMV-seronegative. The DNA of the CDR3 is TGTGCCTGGAGTGTAGGGCAGGGTAGGGAGCAGTACTTC. Protein sequence: CAWSVGQGREQYF.